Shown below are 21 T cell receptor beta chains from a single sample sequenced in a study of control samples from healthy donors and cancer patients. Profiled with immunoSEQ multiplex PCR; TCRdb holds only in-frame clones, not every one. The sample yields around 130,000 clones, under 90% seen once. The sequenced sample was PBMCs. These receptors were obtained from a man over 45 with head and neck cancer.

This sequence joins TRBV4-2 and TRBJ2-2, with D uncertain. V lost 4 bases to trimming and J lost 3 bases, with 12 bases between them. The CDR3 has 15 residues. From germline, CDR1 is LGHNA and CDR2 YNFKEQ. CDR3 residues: CASSPGPRDTGELFF. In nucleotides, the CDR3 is TGTGCCAGCAGCCCGGGCCCCCGGGACACCGGGGAGCTGTTTTTT.

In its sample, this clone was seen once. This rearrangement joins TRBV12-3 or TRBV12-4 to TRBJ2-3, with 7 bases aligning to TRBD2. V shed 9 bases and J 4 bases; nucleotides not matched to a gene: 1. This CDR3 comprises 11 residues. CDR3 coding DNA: TGTGCCAGTGGGAGGGCAGATACGCAGTATTTT. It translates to CASGRADTQYF.

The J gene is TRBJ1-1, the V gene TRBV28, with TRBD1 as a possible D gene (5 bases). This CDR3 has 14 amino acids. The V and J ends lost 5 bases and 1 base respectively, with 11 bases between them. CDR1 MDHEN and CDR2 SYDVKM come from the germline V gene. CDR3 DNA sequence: TGTGCCAGCAGTGACCTTAGGGGGAACACTGAAGCTTTCTTT. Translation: CASSDLRGNTEAFF.

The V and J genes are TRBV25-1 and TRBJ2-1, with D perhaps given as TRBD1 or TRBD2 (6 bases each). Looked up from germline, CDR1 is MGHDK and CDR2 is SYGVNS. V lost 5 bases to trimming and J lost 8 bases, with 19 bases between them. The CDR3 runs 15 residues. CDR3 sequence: CASSYREVEVDEQFF. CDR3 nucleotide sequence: TGTGCCAGCAGTTACAGGGAGGTTGAAGTCGATGAGCAGTTCTTC.

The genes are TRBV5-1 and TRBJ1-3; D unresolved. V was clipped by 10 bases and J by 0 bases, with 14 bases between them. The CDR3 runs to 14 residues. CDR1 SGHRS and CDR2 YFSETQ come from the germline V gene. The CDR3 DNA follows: TGCGCCTCTCGGGTGGCCTCCTCTGGAAACACCATATATTTT. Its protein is CASRVASSGNTIYF.

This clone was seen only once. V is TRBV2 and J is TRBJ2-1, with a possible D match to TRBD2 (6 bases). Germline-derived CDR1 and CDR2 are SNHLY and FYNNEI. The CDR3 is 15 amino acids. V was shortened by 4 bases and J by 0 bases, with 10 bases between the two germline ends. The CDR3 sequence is CASSGRGPSYNEQFF. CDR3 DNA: TGTGCCAGCAGTGGGCGGGGCCCCTCCTACAATGAGCAGTTCTTC.

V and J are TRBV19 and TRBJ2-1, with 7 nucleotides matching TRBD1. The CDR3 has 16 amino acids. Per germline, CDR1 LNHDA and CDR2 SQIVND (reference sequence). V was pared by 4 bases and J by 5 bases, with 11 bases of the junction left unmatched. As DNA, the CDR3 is TGTGCCAGTAGTAACCCCGGGACAGAGGCCCACAATGAGCAGTTCTTC. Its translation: CASSNPGTEAHNEQFF.

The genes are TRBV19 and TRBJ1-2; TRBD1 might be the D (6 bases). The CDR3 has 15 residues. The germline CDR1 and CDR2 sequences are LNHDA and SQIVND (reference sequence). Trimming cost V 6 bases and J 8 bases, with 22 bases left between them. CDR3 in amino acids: CASSQGEQGLSGYTF. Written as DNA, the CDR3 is TGTGCCAGTAGCCAAGGGGAACAGGGCTTGTCGGGCTACACCTTC.

CDR3 bases: TGTGCCAGCAGCTTAGGCGCTGCGGGACAGGGTGGACAGCCCCAGCATTTT. Residues: CASSLGAAGQGGQPQHF. The rearrangement joins TRBV13 to TRBJ1-5; 9 positions match TRBD1. Losses at the gene ends were 0 bases for V and 7 bases for J; bases not matched to a gene: 10. The germline CDR1 and CDR2 sequences are PRHDT and FYEKMQ (reference sequence). CDR3 length: 17 amino acids.

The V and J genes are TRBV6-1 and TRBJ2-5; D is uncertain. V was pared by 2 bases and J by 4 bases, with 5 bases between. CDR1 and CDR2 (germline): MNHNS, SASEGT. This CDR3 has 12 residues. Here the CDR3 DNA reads TGTGCCAGCAGTGAAATTTCAGAGACCCAGTACTTC. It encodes CASSEISETQYF.

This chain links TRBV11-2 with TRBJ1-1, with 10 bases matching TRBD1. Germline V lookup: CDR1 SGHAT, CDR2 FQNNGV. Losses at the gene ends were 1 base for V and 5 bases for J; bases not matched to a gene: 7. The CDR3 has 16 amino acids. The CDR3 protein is CASSLARDRGSTEAFF. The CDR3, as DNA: TGTGCCAGCAGCTTAGCTAGGGACAGGGGATCGACTGAAGCTTTCTTT.

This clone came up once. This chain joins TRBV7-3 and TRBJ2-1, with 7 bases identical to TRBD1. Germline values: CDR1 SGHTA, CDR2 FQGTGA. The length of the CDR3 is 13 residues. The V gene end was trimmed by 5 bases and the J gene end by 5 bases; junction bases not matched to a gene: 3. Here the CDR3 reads CASSQGTDNEQFF. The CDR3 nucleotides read TGTGCCAGCAGCCAAGGGACAGACAATGAGCAGTTCTTC.

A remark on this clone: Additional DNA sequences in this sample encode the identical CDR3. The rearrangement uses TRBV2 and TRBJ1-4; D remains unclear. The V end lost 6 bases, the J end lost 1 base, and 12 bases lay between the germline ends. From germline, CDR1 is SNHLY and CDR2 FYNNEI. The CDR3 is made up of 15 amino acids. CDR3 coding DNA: TGTGCCAGCAGCGGAAATATTGGAACTAATGAAAAACTGTTTTTT. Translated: CASSGNIGTNEKLFF.

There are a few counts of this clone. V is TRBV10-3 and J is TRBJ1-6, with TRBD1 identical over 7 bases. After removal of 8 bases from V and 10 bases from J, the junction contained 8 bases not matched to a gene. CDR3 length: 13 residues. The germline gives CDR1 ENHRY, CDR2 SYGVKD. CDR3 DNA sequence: TGTGCCATCGGACAGACAGGGAACTCACCCCTCCACTTT. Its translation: CAIGQTGNSPLHF.

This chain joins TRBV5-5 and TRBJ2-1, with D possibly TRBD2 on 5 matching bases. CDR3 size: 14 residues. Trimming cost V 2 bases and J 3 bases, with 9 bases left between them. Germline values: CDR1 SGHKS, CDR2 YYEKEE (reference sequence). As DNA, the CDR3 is TGTGCCAGCAGCTTTCCGGGATTCTACAATGAGCAGTTCTTC. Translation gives CASSFPGFYNEQFF.

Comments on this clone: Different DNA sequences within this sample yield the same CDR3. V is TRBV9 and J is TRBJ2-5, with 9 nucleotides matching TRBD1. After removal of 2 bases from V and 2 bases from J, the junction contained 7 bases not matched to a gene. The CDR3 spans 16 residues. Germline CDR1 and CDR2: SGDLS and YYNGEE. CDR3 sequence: CASSVRQGGLQETQYF. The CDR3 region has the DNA TGTGCCAGCAGCGTTCGACAGGGGGGATTGCAAGAGACCCAGTACTTC.

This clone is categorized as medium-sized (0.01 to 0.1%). CDR3 bases: TGTGCCAGCAGCTCCGGGACGTCCTACGAGCAGTACTTC. Amino acid sequence: CASSSGTSYEQYF. The rearrangement joins TRBV5-4 to TRBJ2-7; D tentatively fits TRBD1 or TRBD2 (5 bases each). The CDR3 has 13 amino acids. Per germline, CDR1 SGHNT and CDR2 YYREEE (reference sequence). Trimming pared 3 bases from V and 1 base from J, leaving 8 bases between.

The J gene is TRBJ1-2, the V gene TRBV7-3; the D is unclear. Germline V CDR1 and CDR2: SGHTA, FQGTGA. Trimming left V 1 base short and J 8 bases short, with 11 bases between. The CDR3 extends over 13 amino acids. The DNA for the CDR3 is TGTGCCAGCAGCTTAAACACGGACGGGGGCTACACCTTC. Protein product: CASSLNTDGGYTF.

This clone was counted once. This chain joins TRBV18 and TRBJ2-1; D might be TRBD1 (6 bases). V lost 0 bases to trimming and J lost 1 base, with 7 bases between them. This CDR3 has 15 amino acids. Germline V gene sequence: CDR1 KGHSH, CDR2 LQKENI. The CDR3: CASSPPQGSYNEQFF. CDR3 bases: TGTGCCAGCTCACCACCTCAGGGGTCCTACAATGAGCAGTTCTTC.

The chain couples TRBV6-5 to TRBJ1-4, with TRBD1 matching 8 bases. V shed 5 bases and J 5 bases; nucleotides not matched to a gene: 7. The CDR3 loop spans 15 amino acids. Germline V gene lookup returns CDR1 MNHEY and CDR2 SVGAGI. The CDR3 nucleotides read TGTGCCAGCAGTCCCGGACAGGGAGGGAATGAAAAACTGTTTTTT. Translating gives CASSPGQGGNEKLFF.

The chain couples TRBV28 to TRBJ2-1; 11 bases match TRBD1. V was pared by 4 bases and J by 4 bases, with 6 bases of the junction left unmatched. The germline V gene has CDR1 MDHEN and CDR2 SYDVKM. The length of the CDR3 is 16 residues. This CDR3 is CASSSRRDRGYNEQFF. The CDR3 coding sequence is TGTGCCAGCAGTTCGCGCCGGGACAGGGGGTACAATGAGCAGTTCTTC.